This T cell receptor (beta chain) is from a study of shared T cell receptors in the human thymus. Assay: immunoSEQ multiplex PCR; the TCRdb copy retains only in-frame clones and omits some. Among 600,000 or so clones, about 89% were seen once, and the ten largest hold over 0.008%. Germline V lookup: CDR1 SGHAT, CDR2 FQNNGV. Trimming cost V 5 bases and J 5 bases; bases outside gene matches: 7. The CDR3 contains 14 residues. This sample also appeared in a second study, on human thymus T cells. From that study: Biased V and J segment usage appeared in thymus and peripheral blood. Unrelated individuals reportedly shared highly overlapping thymic TCR repertoires.

This TCR was sampled from a boy under two years old with a congenital heart defect. Source material: thymocytes. The chain employs TRBV11-2 and TRBJ2-7; 9 bases fit TRBD1. The CDR3 region is CASSPTGGFDEQYF. The DNA for the CDR3 is TGTGCCAGCAGCCCAACAGGGGGCTTCGACGAGCAGTACTTC. Full variable domain (outside the CDR3, taken from reference TRBV11-2 and TRBJ2-7): EAGVAQSPRYKIIEKRQSVAFWCNPISGHATLYWYQQILGQGPKLLIQFQNNGVVDDSQLPKDRFSAERLKGVDSTLKIQPAKLEDSAVYLCASSPTGGFDEQYFGPGTRLTVT.